The 26 T cell receptor beta chains below were found in one sample sequenced in a study of T cell responses to AZD1222 COVID-19 vaccine. Only in-frame clones appear in the TCRdb table, and some are missing; sequencing was by immunoSEQ multiplex PCR. The table includes about 94,000 clones, roughly 85% detected once. Specimen: peripheral blood, collected 28 days after the second AZD1222 dose. Receptor source: an adult who received the AZD1222 COVID-19 vaccine.

The J gene is TRBJ1-1, the V gene TRBV25-1, with D unresolved. Trimming took off 3 bases at V and 0 bases at J, with 8 bases between the two ends. This CDR3 contains 14 residues. Germline V gene lookup returns CDR1 MGHDK and CDR2 SYGVNS. This chain's CDR3 is CASSDSPMNTEAFF. DNA of the CDR3: TGTGCCAGCAGTGATTCTCCGATGAACACTGAAGCTTTCTTT.

This rearrangement joins TRBV7-2 to TRBJ2-3, with TRBD1 matching 8 bases. Germline V CDR1 and CDR2: SGHTA, FQGNSA. This CDR3 spans 18 amino acids. The ends lost 4 bases at V and 4 bases at J; junction bases unmatched: 16. In DNA, the CDR3 is TGTGCCAGCAGCTCAACGGTATCGACAGGGGTGGGCCCAGATACGCAGTATTTT. Translating it yields CASSSTVSTGVGPDTQYF. Full variable domain (remainder filled in from reference TRBV7-2 and TRBJ2-3): GAGVSQSPSNKVTEKGKDVELRCDPISGHTALYWYRQSLGQGLEFLIYFQGNSAPDKSGLPSDRFSAERTGGSVSTLTIQRTQQEDSAVYLCASSSTVSTGVGPDTQYFGPGTRLTVL.

The CDR3 sequence is CASSLAGANVLTF. The DNA for the CDR3 is TGTGCCAGCAGCTTAGCCGGGGCCAACGTCCTGACTTTC. The rearrangement uses TRBV11-2 and TRBJ2-6; D is unclear. Trimming pared 1 base from V and 4 bases from J, leaving 2 bases between. This CDR3 is built from 13 residues. Germline V gives CDR1 SGHAT, CDR2 FQNNGV.

This clone was detected once. The V and J genes are TRBV7-6 and TRBJ2-2; unclear D gene. This CDR3 region has 15 residues. V was pared by 4 bases and J by 8 bases, with 17 bases between. CDR1 is SGHVS, CDR2 FNYEAQ, per germline. CDR3 coding DNA: TGTGCCAGCAGCTCCCTGGAGCCCCTGGGAGGGGAGCTGTTTTTT. Its translation: CASSSLEPLGGELFF.

The chain links TRBV5-1 to TRBJ2-5, with 8 bases that match TRBD1. After removal of 0 bases from V and 0 bases from J, the junction contained 7 bases not matched to a gene. CDR1 and CDR2 from the germline V gene are SGHRS and YFSETQ. The CDR3 is 17 residues long. The DNA for the CDR3 is TGCGCCAGCAGCTTGGGGCGGACAGGGAAGTACCAAGAGACCCAGTACTTC. It specifies CASSLGRTGKYQETQYF. Using reference TRBV5-1 and TRBJ2-5 for the parts outside the CDR3, the full variable domain is KAGVTQTPRYLIKTRGQQVTLSCSPISGHRSVSWYQQTPGQGLQFLFEYFSETQRNKGNFPGRFSGRQFSNSRSEMNVSTLELGDSALYLCASSLGRTGKYQETQYFGPGTRLLVL.

The chain combines TRBV7-2 with TRBJ2-7, with TRBD1 matching 7 bases. The CDR3 runs to 14 residues. With 6 bases clipped from V and 2 bases from J, the junction kept 7 bases outside the gene matches. In germline, CDR1 is SGHTA, CDR2 FQGNSA. The CDR3 reads CASSLQGSTYEQYF. The CDR3 region has the DNA TGTGCCAGCAGTTTACAGGGGTCTACCTACGAGCAGTACTTC.

The rearrangement links TRBV19 to TRBJ2-1; 8 bases match TRBD2. CDR3 length: 16 residues. Germline V gives CDR1 LNHDA, CDR2 SQIVND (reference sequence). The J segment lost 0 bases and the V segment lost 7 bases, leaving 8 bases of the junction unmatched. In nucleotides, the CDR3 is TGTGCCAGTATCGATCTTAGCGGGGACTCCTACAATGAGCAGTTCTTC. Residues: CASIDLSGDSYNEQFF.

This clone was seen only once. The gene calls are TRBV7-2 and TRBJ2-3, with 11 bases identical to TRBD2. Trimming cost V 0 bases and J 4 bases; bases outside gene matches: 6. Germline assignment: CDR1 SGHTA and CDR2 FQGNSA. CDR3 length: 17 amino acids. CDR3: CASSLARLAGGADTQYF. Written as DNA, the CDR3 is TGTGCCAGCAGCTTAGCGCGCCTAGCGGGAGGTGCAGATACGCAGTATTTT.

The gene calls are TRBV4-1 and TRBJ1-2; D ambiguous. Trimming pared 4 bases from V and 8 bases from J, leaving 20 bases between. CDR3 length equals 15 residues. Germline CDR1 MGHRA, CDR2 YSYEKL. This CDR3 reads CASSLPGSRRGGYTF. The CDR3 DNA reads as TGCGCCAGCAGCCTCCCGGGGTCCCGCCGGGGAGGCTACACCTTC.

V is TRBV15 and J is TRBJ1-3, with D hard to call. The CDR3 runs to 15 residues. Germline assignment: CDR1 LNHNV and CDR2 YYDKDF (reference sequence). Trimming shortened V by 1 base and J by 0 bases, and 7 bases separated the two germline ends. The CDR3 reads CATSRGQNSGNTIYF. The CDR3 nucleotides are TGTGCCACCAGCAGAGGCCAGAACTCTGGAAACACCATATATTTT.

The chain has TRBV30 and TRBJ2-3; no reliable D call. With 3 bases removed from V and 2 bases from J, the gap between germline ends came to 3 bases. The CDR3 contains 11 residues. Germline loops: CDR1 GTSNPN, CDR2 SVGIG (reference sequence). The CDR3 DNA reads TGTGCCTGGAGCTACACAGATACGCAGTATTTT. Protein sequence: CAWSYTDTQYF.

This chain connects TRBV7-2 to TRBJ2-3; D perhaps matches TRBD1 (6 bases). The CDR3 covers 13 residues. The germline V and J ends were trimmed by 3 bases and 5 bases, with 9 bases remaining between them. CDR1 and CDR2 from the germline V gene are SGHTA and FQGNSA. The CDR3: CASSFRRGDTQYF. In nucleotides, the CDR3 is TGTGCCAGCAGCTTCCGCAGGGGAGATACGCAGTATTTT. Full variable domain (outside the CDR3, taken from reference TRBV7-2 and TRBJ2-3): GAGVSQSPSNKVTEKGKDVELRCDPISGHTALYWYRQSLGQGLEFLIYFQGNSAPDKSGLPSDRFSAERTGGSVSTLTIQRTQQEDSAVYLCASSFRRGDTQYFGPGTRLTVL.

The chain joins TRBV4-3 to TRBJ2-7; 7 positions match TRBD1. V was pared by 5 bases and J by 6 bases, with 13 bases of the junction left unmatched. Germline CDR1 and CDR2: LGHNA and YSLEER. CDR3 length: 15 residues. The CDR3 spells CASSYSTGLPAEQYF. As DNA, the CDR3 is TGCGCCAGCAGCTACTCGACAGGGCTCCCGGCCGAGCAGTACTTC.

The genes are TRBV5-1 and TRBJ2-3; 8 bases are a match to TRBD2. Per germline, CDR1 SGHRS and CDR2 YFSETQ. The CDR3 runs to 15 residues. V shed 2 bases, J shed 2 bases, and the junction held 4 bases outside the gene matches. The CDR3, as DNA: TGCGCCAGCAGCTTTAGCGGGGTTAACACAGATACGCAGTATTTT. Its protein product is CASSFSGVNTDTQYF.

The chain uses TRBV5-8 and TRBJ2-3; no clear D gene. Trimming took 3 bases from V and 5 from J, leaving 13 bases between them. Germline V gene data show CDR1 as SGHTS and CDR2 as YDEGEE. There are 14 residues in the CDR3. The CDR3 reads CASSSRTLGDTQYF. The CDR3 nucleotides read TGTGCCAGCAGCTCGCGGACCCTGGGAGATACGCAGTATTTT.

The DNA of the CDR3 is TGTGCCACCAGTGATTATACAGGGTATGGCTACACCTTC. Residues: CATSDYTGYGYTF. This chain uses TRBV24-1 with TRBJ1-2; TRBD1 is a possible D gene (6 bases). CDR1 is KGHDR and CDR2 is SFDVKD in the germline V gene. CDR3 length equals 13 residues. Trimming removed 2 bases from V and 5 bases from J, with 8 bases in between.

The chain links TRBV18 to TRBJ2-5, with D possibly TRBD2 on 5 matching bases. The CDR3 is 12 amino acids. Trimming took off 3 bases at V and 5 bases at J, with 7 bases between the two ends. Germline V gene lookup returns CDR1 KGHSH and CDR2 LQKENI. The CDR3 sequence is CASSPTGETQYF. The CDR3 nucleotides are TGTGCCAGCTCACCCACGGGGGAGACCCAGTACTTC.

The chain combines TRBV6-4 with TRBJ1-4, with 7 bases matching TRBD1. Trimming cost V 6 bases and J 7 bases; bases outside gene matches: 11. The germline V gene has CDR1 MRHNA and CDR2 SNTAGT. The CDR3 runs 15 residues. CDR3 sequence reads: CASSGTVWAREKLFF. The CDR3 DNA follows: TGTGCCAGCAGCGGGACAGTCTGGGCGCGTGAAAAACTGTTTTTT.

The V and J genes are TRBV4-2 and TRBJ2-3; weak D call: TRBD2 (6 bases). CDR3 size: 14 residues. Germline V gene sequence: CDR1 LGHNA, CDR2 YNFKEQ. V dropped 0 bases and J dropped 8 bases, with 12 bases sitting between them. CDR3 in DNA: TGTGCCAGCAGCCAAGAGGGGGGTCCGGGTACGCAGTATTTT. Its translation is CASSQEGGPGTQYF.

The chain joins TRBV27 to TRBJ1-6; D is perhaps TRBD1 (6 bases). Germline V gene lookup returns CDR1 MNHEY and CDR2 SMNVEV (reference sequence). The V end was cut by 2 bases, the J end by 11 bases, with 7 bases between. There are 12 residues in the CDR3. CDR3 residues: CASSLHRAPLHF. In DNA, the CDR3 is TGTGCCAGCAGTTTACACAGGGCACCCCTCCACTTT.

This clone was detected once. The chain employs TRBV7-9 and TRBJ1-5; D may be TRBD1 (6 bases). Per the germline V gene, CDR1 is SEHNR and CDR2 is FQNEAQ (reference sequence). The CDR3 runs to 15 residues. V was cut by 7 bases and J by 7 bases, with 20 bases left in between. Written as DNA, the CDR3 is TGTGCCAGCACCAAAGGGGGGGGTCGTGACCAGCCCCAGCATTTT. The encoded protein is CASTKGGGRDQPQHF.

The CDR3: CASSLWSGRDRDTDTQYF. The CDR3 DNA reads as TGTGCCAGCAGCTTATGGTCGGGGCGGGACAGAGACACAGATACGCAGTATTTT. This chain joins TRBV11-3 and TRBJ2-3; maybe TRBD1 (7 bases). The length of the CDR3 is 18 residues. Germline CDR1 reads SGHNT; CDR2 reads YENEEA. V shed 2 bases and J shed 2 bases, with 20 bases lying between them.

The V gene is TRBV9, the J gene TRBJ2-4; 12 nucleotides agree with TRBD2. The CDR3 consists of 16 residues. J was trimmed by 5 bases and V by 0 bases; bases with no gene match: 3. In germline, CDR1 is SGDLS, CDR2 YYNGEE. CDR3 DNA: TGTGCCAGCAGCGTAGCTCCTAGCGGGAGGGAAAACATTCAGTACTTC. Amino acid sequence: CASSVAPSGRENIQYF.

The rearrangement links TRBV7-2 to TRBJ1-5; D unresolved. Between the trimmed V and J ends, which lost 1 base and 0 bases, there was a span of 13 bases. This CDR3 contains 17 residues. Germline V gene data show CDR1 as SGHTA and CDR2 as FQGNSA. In nucleotides, the CDR3 is TGTGCCAGCAGCTTAGAGGGCCCCCAGTATAGCAATCAGCCCCAGCATTTT. Translated, it gives CASSLEGPQYSNQPQHF.

Only one count was recorded for this clone. This sequence joins TRBV11-3 and TRBJ2-3; TRBD1 is a possible D gene (6 bases). The CDR3 covers 14 residues. CDR1 SGHNT and CDR2 YENEEA come from the germline V gene. V was trimmed by 0 bases and J by 4 bases, leaving 8 bases between them. This chain's CDR3 is CASSLEGHADTQYF. DNA of the CDR3: TGTGCCAGCAGCTTAGAGGGACACGCAGATACGCAGTATTTT.

V usage is TRBV3-1 (or the pseudogene TRBV3-2) and J usage is TRBJ2-3; D call uncertain. The germline CDR1 and CDR2 sequences are LGHDT and YNNKEL (reference sequence). The CDR3 consists of 16 residues. V lost 1 base, J lost 4 bases, and 15 bases lay in between. CDR3 DNA sequence: TGTGCCAGCAGCCAAGCAATCTCGACTGTGTCAGATACGCAGTATTTT. This encodes CASSQAISTVSDTQYF.